The 30 T cell receptor beta chains reported below all come from one sample, sequenced in a study of blood T cell repertoires in COVID-19. The table came from immunoSEQ multiplex PCR; TCRdb's copy has only in-frame clones and leaves some out. The data hold 150,000 to 200,000 clones, with approximately 80% observed a single time. Sequenced input: PBMCs or T cells enriched from blood (not recorded which). These receptors all stem from a woman aged 60-75 years who had recovered from COVID-19.

The chain is built from TRBV9 and TRBJ2-2; no reliable D call. CDR1 SGDLS and CDR2 YYNGEE come from the germline V gene. The CDR3 covers 14 residues. The V gene lost 3 bases and the J gene lost 0 bases, with 6 bases spanning the gap. As DNA, the CDR3 is TGTGCCAGCAGCGCCAGTACGAACACCGGGGAGCTGTTTTTT. This encodes CASSASTNTGELFF.

The J gene is TRBJ2-1, the V gene TRBV5-1, with 7 nucleotides matching TRBD2. Per the germline V gene, CDR1 is SGHRS and CDR2 is YFSETQ. CDR3 length: 16 residues. The V segment lost 0 bases and the J segment 4 bases; nucleotides outside the gene matches: 7. The CDR3 protein is CASSLVASGGYNEQFF. Written as DNA, the CDR3 is TGCGCCAGCAGCTTGGTGGCTAGCGGAGGGTACAATGAGCAGTTCTTC.

V usage is TRBV28 and J usage is TRBJ1-2, with 7 bases lining up with TRBD1. V lost 1 base, J lost 8 bases, and 7 bases stayed unmatched. Germline V lookup: CDR1 MDHEN, CDR2 SYDVKM. The CDR3 length is 14 residues. The CDR3 DNA reads as TGTGCCAGCAGTTTATTGCAGGGGGACGGAGGCTACACCTTC. Protein product: CASSLLQGDGGYTF.

The chain is built from TRBV7-9 and TRBJ2-7; no firm D call. Germline V CDR1 and CDR2: SEHNR, FQNEAQ (reference sequence). The CDR3 runs 14 residues. Trimming pared 1 base from V and 0 bases from J, leaving 7 bases between. The DNA for the CDR3 is TGTGCCAGCAGCTTAGGGCAGAACTCCTACGAGCAGTACTTC. Its translation is CASSLGQNSYEQYF.

The CDR3 sequence is CASTDNQNTEAFF. The CDR3 bases are TGTGCCAGCACCGACAATCAGAACACTGAAGCTTTCTTT. The J gene is TRBJ1-1, the V gene TRBV3-1 (or the pseudogene TRBV3-2); no clear D gene. This CDR3 region has 13 residues. CDR1 is LGHDT, CDR2 YNNKEL, per germline (reference sequence). V lost 7 bases and J 1 base, leaving 10 bases between the germline ends.

This chain uses TRBV28 with TRBJ2-2, with a tentative D call TRBD1 (6 bases). The germline CDR1 and CDR2 sequences are MDHEN and SYDVKM. V was clipped by 6 bases and J by 4 bases, with 9 bases between them. The CDR3 runs to 13 residues. The CDR3 is CASRSGVTGELFF. DNA for the CDR3: TGTGCCAGCAGATCAGGGGTCACCGGGGAGCTGTTTTTT. Looking up the rest from reference TRBV28 and TRBJ2-2 gives the full variable domain: DVKVTQSSRYLVKRTGEKVFLECVQDMDHENMFWYRQDPGLGLRLIYFSYDVKMKEKGDIPEGYSVSREKKERFSLILESASTNQTSMYLCASRSGVTGELFFGEGSRLTVL.

V is TRBV7-3 and J is TRBJ2-2; D possibly corresponds to TRBD2 (5 bases). Per the germline V gene, CDR1 is SGHTA and CDR2 is FQGTGA. V gave up 3 bases and J gave up 5 bases, with 13 bases separating them. The CDR3 spans 15 residues. The CDR3: CASSFGGTGTGELFF. CDR3 bases: TGTGCCAGCAGCTTTGGCGGCACGGGAACCGGGGAGCTGTTTTTT.

The chain recombines TRBV2 with TRBJ2-1, with 7 bases matching TRBD1. The CDR3 loop spans 15 amino acids. The germline CDR1 and CDR2 sequences are SNHLY and FYNNEI. Unmatched junction bases numbered 4, after V lost 3 bases and J lost 2 bases. In DNA, the CDR3 is TGTGCCAGCAGTGATAGGCAGGGGGCCTACAATGAGCAGTTCTTC. Its protein is CASSDRQGAYNEQFF.

The rearrangement joins TRBV9 to TRBJ2-7; TRBD2 matches at 9 bases. Unmatched junction bases numbered 6, after V lost 1 base and J lost 7 bases. The V gene's germline CDR1 is SGDLS and CDR2 YYNGEE. This CDR3 has 14 residues. CDR3 residues: CASSVNSGRGEQYF. The CDR3 DNA reads TGTGCCAGCAGCGTAAATAGCGGGAGAGGAGAGCAGTACTTC. Variable domain in full (rest from reference TRBV9 and TRBJ2-7): DSGVTQTPKHLITATGQRVTLRCSPRSGDLSVYWYQQSLDQGLQFLIQYYNGEERAKGNILERFSAQQFPDLHSELNLSSLELGDSALYFCASSVNSGRGEQYFGPGTRLTVT.

The CDR3 spells CASKNTGASYEQYF. The CDR3 nucleotides read TGTGCCAGCAAAAACACAGGGGCCTCCTACGAGCAGTACTTC. The chain carries TRBV2 and TRBJ2-7, with 7 bases lining up with TRBD1. The CDR3 sequence is 14 residues long. CDR1 is SNHLY, CDR2 FYNNEI, per germline. The trim removed 7 bases at V and 0 bases at J, leaving 6 bases unmatched.

This chain connects TRBV18 to TRBJ2-1; 9 bases match TRBD1. Looked up from germline, CDR1 is KGHSH and CDR2 is LQKENI. The CDR3 has 15 residues. Trimming took 3 bases from V and 5 from J; bases not matched to a gene: 5. The CDR3 region is CASSPRDRVDNEQFF. CDR3 nucleotide sequence: TGTGCCAGCTCACCGAGGGACAGGGTGGACAATGAGCAGTTCTTC.

The V gene is TRBV3-1 (or the pseudogene TRBV3-2), the J gene TRBJ1-1, with D unresolved. V lost 3 bases, J lost 6 bases, and 11 bases lay in between. The CDR3 loop spans 13 amino acids. Germline-derived CDR1 and CDR2 are LGHDT and YNNKEL (reference sequence). DNA for the CDR3: TGTGCCAGCAGCCAGGTCAGACGGGCTGAAGCTTTCTTT. Protein sequence: CASSQVRRAEAFF.

The chain has TRBV3-1 (or the pseudogene TRBV3-2) and TRBJ1-6; 10 nucleotides line up with TRBD1. The length of the CDR3 is 15 residues. V was clipped by 2 bases and J by 8 bases; unmatched bases: 3. Looked up from germline, CDR1 is LGHDT and CDR2 is YNNKEL (reference sequence). The CDR3, as DNA: TGTGCCAGCAGCCAACCCGGGACAGGGGATTCACCCCTCCACTTT. Amino acid sequence: CASSQPGTGDSPLHF.

The sample holds one count of this clone. V usage is TRBV10-3 and J usage is TRBJ1-2, with D possibly matching TRBD1 (5 bases). Germline V gene data show CDR1 as ENHRY and CDR2 as SYGVKD. The V gene lost 3 bases and the J gene lost 0 bases, with 11 bases spanning the gap. This CDR3 is 15 amino acids long. CDR3 sequence (DNA): TGTGCCATCAGTGAATCGGGGGGACCTAACTATGGCTACACCTTC. Protein product: CAISESGGPNYGYTF.

The V and J genes are TRBV6-1 and TRBJ2-1, with a tentative D call TRBD2 (6 bases). This CDR3 has 13 residues. The V end lost 3 bases, the J end lost 7 bases, and 10 bases lay between the germline ends. Germline assignment: CDR1 MNHNS and CDR2 SASEGT. The CDR3 protein is CASSEAGWNEQFF. The DNA for the CDR3 is TGTGCCAGCAGTGAGGCGGGGTGGAATGAGCAGTTCTTC.

The gene calls are TRBV11-2 and TRBJ2-3; 8 bases are a match to TRBD1. Germline V lookup: CDR1 SGHAT, CDR2 FQNNGV. V was pared by 4 bases and J by 5 bases, with 8 bases of the junction left unmatched. The CDR3 consists of 15 residues. The DNA of the CDR3 is TGTGCCAGCAGCTCCCCGACAGGGGAGGAAGATACGCAGTATTTT. It translates to CASSSPTGEEDTQYF.

The chain employs TRBV28 and TRBJ1-2; TRBD1 matches 8 bases. CDR3 size: 15 residues. The V gene end was trimmed by 3 bases and the J gene end by 4 bases; junction bases not matched to a gene: 7. CDR1 and CDR2 from the germline V gene are MDHEN and SYDVKM. CDR3 sequence (DNA): TGTGCCAGCAGTTTTATACAGGGGGGCGGCTATGGCTACACCTTC. Translation gives CASSFIQGGGYGYTF.

The CDR3 DNA reads TGTGCCAGCAGCCTACACGCGACAGAGAACAATGAGCAGTTCTTC. Translated, it gives CASSLHATENNEQFF. This rearrangement joins TRBV11-1 to TRBJ2-1, with D perhaps matching TRBD1 (5 bases). The V end lost 5 bases, the J end lost 5 bases, and 16 bases lay between the germline ends. Germline V lookup: CDR1 SGHAT, CDR2 FQDESV (reference sequence). The CDR3 spans 15 residues.

The count of this clone is one. The chain combines TRBV11-2 with TRBJ1-4, with 7 bases that match TRBD1. The CDR3 runs to 15 residues. Germline V gene lookup returns CDR1 SGHAT and CDR2 FQNNGV. With V trimmed by 5 bases and J by 3 bases, 6 bases remained unmatched. CDR3 sequence: CASSDHRGANEKLFF. The DNA for the CDR3 is TGTGCCAGCAGCGACCACAGGGGTGCTAATGAAAAACTGTTTTTT.

This chain joins TRBV12-5 and TRBJ2-7; TRBD1 matches at 8 bases. V shed 2 bases, J shed 4 bases, and the junction held 4 bases outside the gene matches. Germline V CDR1 and CDR2: LGHNT, FRNRAP. The CDR3 contains 14 residues. The chain's CDR3 is CASGLYHRGYEQYF. CDR3 nucleotide sequence: TGTGCTAGTGGTTTGTACCACAGGGGGTACGAGCAGTACTTC.

Only a few counts were recorded for this clone. The rearrangement links TRBV30 to TRBJ1-1; TRBD1 matches 8 bases. This CDR3 contains 14 residues. CDR1 GTSNPN and CDR2 SVGIG come from the germline V gene (reference sequence). J gave up 4 bases and V 1 base, and 5 bases lay outside the gene matches. DNA of the CDR3: TGTGCCTGGAGTGGGACAGGGATTGGCACTGAAGCTTTCTTT. Protein sequence: CAWSGTGIGTEAFF.

This chain links TRBV19 with TRBJ2-3; 11 bases align to TRBD2. CDR1 and CDR2 (germline): LNHDA, SQIVND (reference sequence). V was pared by 5 bases and J by 4 bases, with 8 bases of the junction left unmatched. The CDR3 extends over 16 amino acids. CDR3 coding DNA: TGTGCCAGTAGTGTCTTACTAGCGGGAGCGGCAGATACGCAGTATTTT. Its protein product is CASSVLLAGAADTQYF.

This clone occurred once. This chain uses TRBV5-5 with TRBJ2-3; D remains ambiguous. This CDR3 region has 14 residues. V lost 0 bases and J lost 4, with 9 bases in between. CDR1 and CDR2 (germline): SGHKS, YYEKEE (reference sequence). CDR3 nucleotide sequence: TGTGCCAGCAGCTTGGATCTGGCCTCAGATACGCAGTATTTT. It yields the protein CASSLDLASDTQYF.

A single count supports this clone. The V call is TRBV6-5, the J call TRBJ1-4, with a weak D call TRBD1 (5 bases). With 5 bases removed from V and 2 bases from J, the gap between germline ends came to 9 bases. This CDR3 spans 14 amino acids. In germline, CDR1 is MNHEY, CDR2 SVGAGI. CDR3 in DNA: TGTGCCAGCAGTAGGACAACCACTAATGAAAAACTGTTTTTT. Its translation is CASSRTTTNEKLFF.

V is TRBV2 and J is TRBJ2-2; no clear D. The CDR3 has 11 amino acids. CDR1 and CDR2 from the germline V gene are SNHLY and FYNNEI. V was trimmed by 8 bases and J by 7 bases, leaving 8 bases between them. CDR3 residues: CASLVSGELFF. CDR3 nucleotide sequence: TGTGCCAGCCTGGTCAGCGGGGAGCTGTTTTTT.

The chain is built from TRBV7-9 and TRBJ2-1, with 7 bases identical to TRBD2. Germline trimming cut 3 bases from V and 8 bases from J; bases unmatched to any gene: 7. Germline V CDR1 and CDR2: SEHNR, FQNEAQ (reference sequence). The CDR3 sequence is 14 residues long. The CDR3 is CASSLGRGGHEQFF. CDR3 bases: TGTGCCAGCAGCTTGGGAAGGGGAGGGCATGAGCAGTTCTTC.

The V and J genes are TRBV9 and TRBJ2-3; no firm D call. The CDR3 is 15 residues long. Looked up from germline, CDR1 is SGDLS and CDR2 is YYNGEE. Trimming took 0 bases from V and 0 from J, leaving 8 bases between them. This chain's CDR3 is CASSVVGLSTDTQYF. The CDR3 nucleotides read TGTGCCAGCAGCGTAGTGGGCCTTAGCACAGATACGCAGTATTTT.

This sequence joins TRBV29-1 and TRBJ1-1, with 9 bases fitting TRBD1. The CDR3 contains 13 residues. The germline V gene has CDR1 SQVTM and CDR2 ANQGSEA. Trimming took 6 bases from V and 5 from J; bases not matched to a gene: 7. The CDR3 protein is CSVGQGVWTEAFF. CDR3 DNA: TGCAGCGTGGGACAGGGAGTTTGGACTGAAGCTTTCTTT.

The V and J genes are TRBV10-3 and TRBJ2-3; D gene uncertain. The CDR3 spans 14 residues. Looked up from germline, CDR1 is ENHRY and CDR2 is SYGVKD. V was clipped by 1 base and J by 3 bases, with 8 bases between them. This chain's CDR3 is CAISEYFPTDTQYF. Written as DNA, the CDR3 is TGTGCCATCAGTGAGTACTTTCCGACAGATACGCAGTATTTT.

The J gene is TRBJ2-5, the V gene TRBV12-3 or TRBV12-4, with D tentatively TRBD1 (6 bases). This CDR3 region has 13 residues. The ends were cut back, 5 bases at V and 5 bases at J, with 12 bases in the middle. The CDR3 DNA follows: TGTGCCAGCAGTCCCGCAGGGGAGGAGACCCAGTACTTC. This sequence encodes CASSPAGEETQYF.